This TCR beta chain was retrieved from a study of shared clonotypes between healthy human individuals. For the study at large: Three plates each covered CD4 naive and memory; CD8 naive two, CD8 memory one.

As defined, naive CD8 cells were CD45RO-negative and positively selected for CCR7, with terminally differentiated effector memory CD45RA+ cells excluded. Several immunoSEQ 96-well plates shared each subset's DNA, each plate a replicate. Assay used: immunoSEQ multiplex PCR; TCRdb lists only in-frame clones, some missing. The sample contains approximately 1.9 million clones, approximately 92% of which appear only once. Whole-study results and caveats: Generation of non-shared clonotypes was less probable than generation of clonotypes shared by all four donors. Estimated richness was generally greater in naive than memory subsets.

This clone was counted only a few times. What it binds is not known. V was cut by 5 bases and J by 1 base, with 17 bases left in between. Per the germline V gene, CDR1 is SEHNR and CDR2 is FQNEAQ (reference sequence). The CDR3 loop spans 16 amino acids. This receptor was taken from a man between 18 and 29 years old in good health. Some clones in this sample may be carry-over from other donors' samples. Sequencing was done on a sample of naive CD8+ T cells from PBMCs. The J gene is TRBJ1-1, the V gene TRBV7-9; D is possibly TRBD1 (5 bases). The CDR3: CASSPWGTGANTEAFF. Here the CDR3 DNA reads TGTGCCAGCAGCCCCTGGGGGACCGGGGCGAACACTGAAGCTTTCTTT.